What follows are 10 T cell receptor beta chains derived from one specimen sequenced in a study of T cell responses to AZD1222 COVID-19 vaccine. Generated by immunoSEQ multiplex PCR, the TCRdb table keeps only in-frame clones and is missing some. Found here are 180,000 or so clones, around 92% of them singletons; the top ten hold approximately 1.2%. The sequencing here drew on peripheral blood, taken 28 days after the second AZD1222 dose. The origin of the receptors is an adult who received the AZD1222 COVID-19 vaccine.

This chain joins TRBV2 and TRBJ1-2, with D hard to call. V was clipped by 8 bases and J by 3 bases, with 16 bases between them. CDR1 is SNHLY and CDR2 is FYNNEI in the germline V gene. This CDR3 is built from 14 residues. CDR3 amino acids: CASLPDGFYYGYTF. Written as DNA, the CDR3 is TGTGCCAGCCTGCCAGACGGATTTTACTATGGCTACACCTTC.

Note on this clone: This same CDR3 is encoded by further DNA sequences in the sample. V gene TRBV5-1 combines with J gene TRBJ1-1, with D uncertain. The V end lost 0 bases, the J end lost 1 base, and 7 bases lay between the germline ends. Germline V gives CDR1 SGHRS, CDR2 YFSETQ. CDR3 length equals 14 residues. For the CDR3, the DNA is TGCGCCAGCAGCTTGGCGGGCCGGAACACTGAAGCTTTCTTT. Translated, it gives CASSLAGRNTEAFF.

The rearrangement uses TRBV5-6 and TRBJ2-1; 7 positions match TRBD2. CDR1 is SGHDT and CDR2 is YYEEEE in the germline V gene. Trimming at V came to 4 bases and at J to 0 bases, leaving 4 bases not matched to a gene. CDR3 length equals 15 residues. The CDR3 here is CASSLGGSSYNEQFF. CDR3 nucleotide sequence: TGTGCCAGCAGCCTCGGGGGGAGCTCCTACAATGAGCAGTTCTTC.

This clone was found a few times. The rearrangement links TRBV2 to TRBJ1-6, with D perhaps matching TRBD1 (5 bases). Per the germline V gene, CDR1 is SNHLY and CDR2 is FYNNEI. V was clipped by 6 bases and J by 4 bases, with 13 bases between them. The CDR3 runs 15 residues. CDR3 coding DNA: TGTGCCAGCAGCCAGGGAAAGGGATATAATTCACCCCTCCACTTT. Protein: CASSQGKGYNSPLHF.

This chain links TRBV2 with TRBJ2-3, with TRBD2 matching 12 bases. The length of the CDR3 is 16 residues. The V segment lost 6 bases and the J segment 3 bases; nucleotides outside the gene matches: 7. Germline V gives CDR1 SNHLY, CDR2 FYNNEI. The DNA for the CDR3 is TGTGCCAGCAGGGAGACCGGGACTAGCGGGACAGATACGCAGTATTTT. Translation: CASRETGTSGTDTQYF.

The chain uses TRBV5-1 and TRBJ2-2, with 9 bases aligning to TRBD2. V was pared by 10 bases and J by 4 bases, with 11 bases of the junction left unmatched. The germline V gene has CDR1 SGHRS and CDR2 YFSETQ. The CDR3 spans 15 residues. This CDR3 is CASRGLAGSTGELFF. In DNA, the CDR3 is TGCGCCTCAAGGGGGCTAGCGGGGAGCACCGGGGAGCTGTTTTTT.

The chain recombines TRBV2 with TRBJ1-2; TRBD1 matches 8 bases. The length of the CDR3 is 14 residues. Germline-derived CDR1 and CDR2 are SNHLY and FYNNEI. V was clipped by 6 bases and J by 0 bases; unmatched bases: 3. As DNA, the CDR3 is TGTGCCAGCAGGGCGGACAGGGCTAACTATGGCTACACCTTC. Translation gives CASRADRANYGYTF.

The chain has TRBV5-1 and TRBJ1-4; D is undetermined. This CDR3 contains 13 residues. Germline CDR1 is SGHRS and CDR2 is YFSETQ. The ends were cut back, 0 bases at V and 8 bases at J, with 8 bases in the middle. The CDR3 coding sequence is TGCGCCAGCAGCTTGGACCCACAAGAAAAACTGTTTTTT. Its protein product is CASSLDPQEKLFF. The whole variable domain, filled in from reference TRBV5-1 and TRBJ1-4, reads KAGVTQTPRYLIKTRGQQVTLSCSPISGHRSVSWYQQTPGQGLQFLFEYFSETQRNKGNFPGRFSGRQFSNSRSEMNVSTLELGDSALYLCASSLDPQEKLFFGSGTQLSVL.

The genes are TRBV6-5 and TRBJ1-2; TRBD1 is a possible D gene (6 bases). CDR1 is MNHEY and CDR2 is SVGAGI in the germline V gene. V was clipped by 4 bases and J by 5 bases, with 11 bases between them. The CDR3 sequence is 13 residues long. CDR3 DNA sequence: TGTGCCAGCAGTTTAGGACAGTCTTATGGCTACACCTTC. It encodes CASSLGQSYGYTF.

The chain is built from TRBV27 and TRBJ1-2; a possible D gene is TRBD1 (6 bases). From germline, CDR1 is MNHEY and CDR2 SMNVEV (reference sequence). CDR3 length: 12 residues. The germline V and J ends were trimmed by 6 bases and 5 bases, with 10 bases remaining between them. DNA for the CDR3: TGTGCCAGCAGGGGGCAGGGGTATGGCTACACCTTC. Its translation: CASRGQGYGYTF.